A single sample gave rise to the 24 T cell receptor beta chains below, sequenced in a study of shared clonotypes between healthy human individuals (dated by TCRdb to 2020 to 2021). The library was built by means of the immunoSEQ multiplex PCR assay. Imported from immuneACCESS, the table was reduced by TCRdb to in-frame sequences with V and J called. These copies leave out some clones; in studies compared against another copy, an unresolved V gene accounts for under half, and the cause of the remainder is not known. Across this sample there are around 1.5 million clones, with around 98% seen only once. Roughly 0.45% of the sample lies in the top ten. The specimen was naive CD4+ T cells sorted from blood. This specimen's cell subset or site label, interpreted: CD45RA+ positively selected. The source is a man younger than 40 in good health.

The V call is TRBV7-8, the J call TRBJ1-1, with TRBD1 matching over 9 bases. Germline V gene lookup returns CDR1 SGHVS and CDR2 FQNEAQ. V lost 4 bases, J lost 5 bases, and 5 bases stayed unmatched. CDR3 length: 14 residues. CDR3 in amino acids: CASSYRDRVTEAFF. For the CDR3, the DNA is TGTGCCAGCAGCTACCGGGACAGGGTAACTGAAGCTTTCTTT.

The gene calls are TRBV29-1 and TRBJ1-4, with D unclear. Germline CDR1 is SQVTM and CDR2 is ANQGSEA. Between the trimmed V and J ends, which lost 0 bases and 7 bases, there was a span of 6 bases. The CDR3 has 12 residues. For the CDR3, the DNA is TGCAGCGTTGAAGATAAGGCTGAAAAACTGTTTTTT. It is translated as CSVEDKAEKLFF.

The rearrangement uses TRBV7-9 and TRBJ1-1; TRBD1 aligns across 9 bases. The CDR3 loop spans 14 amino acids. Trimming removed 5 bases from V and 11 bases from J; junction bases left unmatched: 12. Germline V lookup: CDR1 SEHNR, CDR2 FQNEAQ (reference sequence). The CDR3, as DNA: TGTGCCAGCAGCCAAACCGGGACAGGGATGGAGGCTTTCTTT. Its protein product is CASSQTGTGMEAFF.

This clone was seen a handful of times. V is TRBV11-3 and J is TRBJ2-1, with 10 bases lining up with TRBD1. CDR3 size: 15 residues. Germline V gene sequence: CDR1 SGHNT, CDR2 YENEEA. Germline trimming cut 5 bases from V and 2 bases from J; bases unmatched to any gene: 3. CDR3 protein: CASSAGTGAYNEQFF. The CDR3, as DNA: TGTGCCAGCAGCGCCGGGACAGGGGCCTACAATGAGCAGTTCTTC.

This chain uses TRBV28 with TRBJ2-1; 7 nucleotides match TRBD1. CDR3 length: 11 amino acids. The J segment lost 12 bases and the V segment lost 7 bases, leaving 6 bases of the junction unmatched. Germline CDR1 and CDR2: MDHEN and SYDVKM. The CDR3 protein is CASIQQGPQFF. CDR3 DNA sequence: TGTGCCAGCATCCAACAGGGGCCGCAGTTCTTC.

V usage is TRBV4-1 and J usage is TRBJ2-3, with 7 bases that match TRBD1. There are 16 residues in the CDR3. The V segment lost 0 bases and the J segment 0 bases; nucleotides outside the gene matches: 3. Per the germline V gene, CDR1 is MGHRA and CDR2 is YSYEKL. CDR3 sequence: CASSQDGRGSTDTQYF. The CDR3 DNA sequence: TGCGCCAGCAGCCAAGATGGCAGGGGGAGCACAGATACGCAGTATTTT.

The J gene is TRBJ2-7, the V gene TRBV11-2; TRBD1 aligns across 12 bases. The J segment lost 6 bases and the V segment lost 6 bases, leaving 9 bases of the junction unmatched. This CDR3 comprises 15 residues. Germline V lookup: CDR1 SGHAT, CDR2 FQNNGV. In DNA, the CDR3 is TGTGCCAGCAGTACAGTGGGGACAGGGGGCGGCGAGCAGTACTTC. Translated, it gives CASSTVGTGGGEQYF.

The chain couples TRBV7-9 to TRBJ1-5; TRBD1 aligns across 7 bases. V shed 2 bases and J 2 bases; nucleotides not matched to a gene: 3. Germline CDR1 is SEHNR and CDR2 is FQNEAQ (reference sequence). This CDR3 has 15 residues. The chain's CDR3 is CASSLNRGGNQPQHF. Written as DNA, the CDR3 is TGTGCCAGCAGCTTAAACAGGGGAGGCAATCAGCCCCAGCATTTT.

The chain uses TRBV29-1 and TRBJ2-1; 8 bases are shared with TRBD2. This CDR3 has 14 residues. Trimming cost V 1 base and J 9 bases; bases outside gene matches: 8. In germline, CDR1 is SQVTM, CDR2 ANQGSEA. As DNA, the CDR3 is TGCAGCGTTGAAGTCGGGACTAGTTTGGGTGAGCAGTTCTTC. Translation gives CSVEVGTSLGEQFF.

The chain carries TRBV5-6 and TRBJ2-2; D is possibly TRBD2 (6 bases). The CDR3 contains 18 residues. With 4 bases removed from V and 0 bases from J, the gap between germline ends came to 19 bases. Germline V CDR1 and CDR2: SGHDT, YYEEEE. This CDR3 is CASSRMSRRGTNTGELFF. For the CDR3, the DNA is TGTGCCAGCAGCCGAATGTCCCGGCGGGGAACGAACACCGGGGAGCTGTTTTTT.

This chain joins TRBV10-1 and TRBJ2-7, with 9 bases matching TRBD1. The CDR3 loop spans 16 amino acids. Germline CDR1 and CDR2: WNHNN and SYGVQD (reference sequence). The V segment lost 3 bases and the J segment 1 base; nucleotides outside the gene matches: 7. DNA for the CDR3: TGCGCCAGCAGTGACTTCCGGGACAGGGCTTCCTACGAGCAGTACTTC. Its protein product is CASSDFRDRASYEQYF.

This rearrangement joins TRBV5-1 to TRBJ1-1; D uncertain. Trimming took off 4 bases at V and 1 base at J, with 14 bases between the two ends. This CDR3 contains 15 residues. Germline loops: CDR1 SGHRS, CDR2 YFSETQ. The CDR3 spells CASSTRVFGNTEAFF. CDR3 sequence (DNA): TGCGCCAGCAGCACCCGGGTCTTCGGGAACACTGAAGCTTTCTTT.

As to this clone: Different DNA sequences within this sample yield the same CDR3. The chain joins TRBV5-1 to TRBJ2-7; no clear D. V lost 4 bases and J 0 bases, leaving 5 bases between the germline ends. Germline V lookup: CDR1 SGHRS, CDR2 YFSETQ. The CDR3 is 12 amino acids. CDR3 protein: CASSPSSYEQYF. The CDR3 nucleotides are TGCGCCAGCAGCCCAAGCTCCTACGAGCAGTACTTC.

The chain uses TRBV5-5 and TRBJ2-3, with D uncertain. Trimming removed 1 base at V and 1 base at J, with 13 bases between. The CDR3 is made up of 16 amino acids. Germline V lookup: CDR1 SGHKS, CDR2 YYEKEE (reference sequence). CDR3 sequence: CASSLFLGLGTDTQYF. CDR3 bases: TGTGCCAGCAGCTTGTTTTTGGGTTTGGGCACAGATACGCAGTATTTT.

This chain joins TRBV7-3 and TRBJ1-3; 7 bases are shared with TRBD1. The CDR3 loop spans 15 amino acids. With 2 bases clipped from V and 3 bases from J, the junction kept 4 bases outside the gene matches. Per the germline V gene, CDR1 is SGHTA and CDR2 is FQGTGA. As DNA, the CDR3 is TGTGCCAGCAGCTTAGGCAGGGGGTTTGGAAACACCATATATTTT. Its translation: CASSLGRGFGNTIYF.

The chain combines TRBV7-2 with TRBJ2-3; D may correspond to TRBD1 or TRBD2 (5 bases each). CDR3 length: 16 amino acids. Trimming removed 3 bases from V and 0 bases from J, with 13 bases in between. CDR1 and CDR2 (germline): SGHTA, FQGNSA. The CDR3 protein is CASSFTRGYSTDTQYF. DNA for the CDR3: TGTGCCAGCAGCTTTACCCGGGGCTATAGCACAGATACGCAGTATTTT.

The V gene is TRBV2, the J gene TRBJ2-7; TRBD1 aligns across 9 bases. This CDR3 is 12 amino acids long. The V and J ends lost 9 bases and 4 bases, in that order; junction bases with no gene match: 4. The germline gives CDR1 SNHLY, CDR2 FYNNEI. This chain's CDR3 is CASTQGAYEQYF. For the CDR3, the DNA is TGTGCCAGTACACAGGGGGCTTACGAGCAGTACTTC.

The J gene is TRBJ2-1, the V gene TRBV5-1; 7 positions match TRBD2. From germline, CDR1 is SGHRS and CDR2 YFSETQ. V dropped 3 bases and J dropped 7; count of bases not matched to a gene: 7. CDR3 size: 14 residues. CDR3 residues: CASSWGGDRNEQFF. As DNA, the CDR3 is TGCGCCAGCAGCTGGGGGGGAGATCGTAATGAGCAGTTCTTC.

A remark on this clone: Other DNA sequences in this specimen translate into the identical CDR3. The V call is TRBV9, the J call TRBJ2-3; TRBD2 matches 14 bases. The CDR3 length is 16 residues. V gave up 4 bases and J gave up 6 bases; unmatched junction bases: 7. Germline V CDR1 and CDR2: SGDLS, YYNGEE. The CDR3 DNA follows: TGTGCCAGCAGCCCACGACTAGCGGGAGGGCCGGATACGCAGTATTTT. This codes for CASSPRLAGGPDTQYF.

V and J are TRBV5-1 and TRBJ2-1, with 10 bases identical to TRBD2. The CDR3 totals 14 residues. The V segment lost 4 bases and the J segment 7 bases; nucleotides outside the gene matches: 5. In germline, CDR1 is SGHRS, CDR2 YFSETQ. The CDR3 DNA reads TGCGCCAGCAGCCTAATGACTAGCGGGAATGAGCAGTTCTTC. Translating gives CASSLMTSGNEQFF.

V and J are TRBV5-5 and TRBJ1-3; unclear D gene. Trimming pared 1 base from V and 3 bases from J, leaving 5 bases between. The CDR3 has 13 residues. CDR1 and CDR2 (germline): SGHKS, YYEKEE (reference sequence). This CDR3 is CASSLWSGNTIYF. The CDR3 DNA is TGTGCCAGCAGCTTGTGGAGTGGAAACACCATATATTTT.

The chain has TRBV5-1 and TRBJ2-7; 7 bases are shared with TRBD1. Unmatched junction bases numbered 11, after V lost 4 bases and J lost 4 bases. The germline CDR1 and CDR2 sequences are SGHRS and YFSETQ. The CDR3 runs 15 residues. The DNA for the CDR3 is TGCGCCAGCAGCGCTCTAGGGACAGAAGCTTACGAGCAGTACTTC. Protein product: CASSALGTEAYEQYF.

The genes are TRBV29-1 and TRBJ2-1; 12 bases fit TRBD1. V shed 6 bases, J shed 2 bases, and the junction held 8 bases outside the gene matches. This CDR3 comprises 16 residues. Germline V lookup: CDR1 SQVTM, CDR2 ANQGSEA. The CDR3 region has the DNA TGCAGCGTCGAACCAGGGACAGGGGGCACCTACAATGAGCAGTTCTTC. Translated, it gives CSVEPGTGGTYNEQFF.

CDR3 in amino acids: CASGATSPFKQPEQFF. The CDR3 bases are TGTGCCAGCGGGGCGACTTCTCCATTTAAGCAGCCCGAGCAGTTCTTC. This chain uses TRBV28 with TRBJ2-1, with D maybe TRBD1 (5 bases). V shed 8 bases and J shed 10 bases, with 27 bases lying between them. The CDR3 consists of 16 residues. CDR1 and CDR2 (germline): MDHEN, SYDVKM.